This TCR beta chain was sequenced for a study of cytomegalovirus exposure and HLA in healthy donors. In the PCR, 60 Vbeta and 13 Jbeta primers were used. Original handling: Later, an analysis found roughly 80 million unique TCR beta chains, and about 10 million of these were shared. The method was immunoSEQ multiplex PCR; TCRdb's version includes in-frame clones alone and lacks a portion of them. The V and J calls and clone size were taken over from that table, and D and trimming were inferred from the DNA. The sample carries about 130,000 clones, about 81% recorded once. Comments on this clone: The antigen is unknown.

Study conclusions and caveats: Accurate prediction of HLA-A and HLA-B alleles (for most subjects) was reportedly achieved from TCR beta sequences. A later analysis, which compared TCR beta chains of equal frequency, found the HLA-associated ones more clonally expanded.

Per germline, CDR1 ENHRY and CDR2 SYGVKD. V shed 8 bases, J shed 2 bases, and the junction held 6 bases outside the gene matches. CDR3 length: 14 residues. The receptor's source is a woman between 25 and 40 years old in good health and CMV-seronegative. This chain links TRBV10-3 with TRBJ1-3; TRBD1 aligns across 7 bases. Material for sequencing was PBMCs. The CDR3 here is CAIGSQGAGNTIYF. The CDR3 DNA sequence: TGTGCCATCGGTTCCCAGGGGGCTGGAAACACCATATATTTT.